The 28 T cell receptor beta chains in this list originate from one sample, sequenced in a study of metastatic and nonmetastatic thyroid tumors. Thyroid surgery was preceded by no treatment in any patient. TCRdb re-called clones from the PCR reads using MiXCR. Of about 27,000 clones in the sample, around 24% were seen once. Sequencing was done on a sample of blood. All receptors come from a female donor with papillary thyroid cancer or a benign thyroid nodule (not recorded which). Some clones in this sample may be carry-over from other donors' samples.

This clone was counted ten times or more. This chain uses TRBV12-3 or TRBV12-4 with TRBJ2-6, with D hard to call. This CDR3 is 15 amino acids long. V dropped 2 bases and J dropped 2 bases, with 7 bases sitting between them. The CDR3 DNA reads as TGTGCCAGCAGTTTATCTGTTCCTGGGGCCAACGTCCTGACTTTC. This sequence encodes CASSLSVPGANVLTF.

In its sample, this clone was seen many times. The J gene is TRBJ2-5, the V gene TRBV7-9; possible D gene TRBD2, 5 bases. V was clipped by 5 bases and J by 1 base, with 17 bases between them. CDR3 size: 16 residues. Germline assignment: CDR1 SEHNR and CDR2 FQNEAQ (reference sequence). The CDR3 spells CASSPGVGRSQETQYF. In DNA form, the CDR3 reads TGTGCCAGCAGCCCCGGGGTTGGGCGGAGCCAAGAGACCCAGTACTTC.

The CDR3 here is CASSFPHRGRGFGYTF. DNA for the CDR3: TGTGCCAGCAGCTTCCCCCACCGGGGCAGGGGGTTTGGCTACACCTTC. The chain carries TRBV5-6 and TRBJ1-2; TRBD1 matches at 7 bases. The V and J ends lost 2 bases and 7 bases, in that order; junction bases with no gene match: 14. Germline lookup yields CDR1 SGHDT and CDR2 YYEEEE. CDR3 size: 16 residues.

The rearrangement links TRBV28 to TRBJ2-7; D is perhaps TRBD1 or TRBD2 (5 bases each). The length of the CDR3 is 13 residues. Looked up from germline, CDR1 is MDHEN and CDR2 is SYDVKM. The ends were cut back, 9 bases at V and 3 bases at J, with 15 bases in the middle. The CDR3 loop is CASLVGTFYEQYF. CDR3 bases: TGTGCCAGTCTGGTCGGGACCTTCTACGAGCAGTACTTC.

The V gene is TRBV25-1, the J gene TRBJ1-1; the D is unclear. Germline values: CDR1 MGHDK, CDR2 SYGVNS. The CDR3 runs to 16 residues. The CDR3 DNA is TGTGCTATCAGTGAAAAGGTGCCTGACCTCTGCACTGAAGCTTTCTTT. This sequence encodes CAISEKVPDLCTEAFF.

This clone has more than one count but fewer than ten. The rearrangement joins TRBV28 to TRBJ1-1; no firm D call. The CDR3 length is 13 residues. Germline values: CDR1 MDHEN, CDR2 SYDVKM. V was shortened by 5 bases and J by 5 bases, with 12 bases between the two germline ends. The CDR3 DNA reads as TGTGCCAGCAGTACCACATGGGTTACTGAAGCTTTCTTT. Residues: CASSTTWVTEAFF.

This clone was seen more than once but under ten times. The J gene is TRBJ2-3, the V gene TRBV6-1, with 12 bases that match TRBD2. CDR1 and CDR2 (germline): MNHNS, SASEGT. The CDR3 runs to 17 residues. Losses at the gene ends were 2 bases for V and 2 bases for J; bases not matched to a gene: 5. CDR3 coding DNA: TGTGCCAGCAGTGAACTAGCGGGAGGGGGGTCCACAGATACGCAGTATTTT. It is translated as CASSELAGGGSTDTQYF.

The table lists this clone with a few counts. The V call is TRBV4-3, the J call TRBJ2-1; tentatively, D is TRBD2 (6 bases). V was cut by 4 bases and J by 2 bases, with 12 bases left in between. CDR1 is LGHNA and CDR2 is YSLEER in the germline V gene. CDR3 length: 15 amino acids. The CDR3 sequence is CASSRGADPYNEQFF. Written as DNA, the CDR3 is TGCGCCAGCAGCCGCGGGGCAGACCCCTACAATGAGCAGTTCTTC.

The V call is TRBV5-1, the J call TRBJ2-1; TRBD2 matches at 11 bases. Trimming removed 2 bases from V and 7 bases from J; junction bases left unmatched: 14. The CDR3 runs 18 residues. The germline CDR1 and CDR2 sequences are SGHRS and YFSETQ. In DNA form, the CDR3 reads TGCGCCAGCAGCTTAACAGGGGGTGTAGCGGGAGGGCAGAATGAGCAGTTCTTC. Translated: CASSLTGGVAGGQNEQFF. Drawing the rest from reference TRBV5-1 and TRBJ2-1, the complete variable domain is KAGVTQTPRYLIKTRGQQVTLSCSPISGHRSVSWYQQTPGQGLQFLFEYFSETQRNKGNFPGRFSGRQFSNSRSEMNVSTLELGDSALYLCASSLTGGVAGGQNEQFFGPGTRLTVL.

In this sample, this clone is medium-sized. V is TRBV19 and J is TRBJ1-2; D remains unclear. In germline, CDR1 is LNHDA, CDR2 SQIVND (reference sequence). CDR3 length equals 15 residues. Trimming took 5 bases from V and 5 from J, leaving 18 bases between them. The CDR3 bases are TGTGCCAGTAGTCGAGGAAGGGCCAAGGAATATGGCTACACCTTC. Amino acids: CASSRGRAKEYGYTF.

This clone has a count of ten or more. The chain is built from TRBV5-1 and TRBJ2-5, with D possibly being TRBD1 (7 bases). CDR3 length equals 15 residues. Per the germline V gene, CDR1 is SGHRS and CDR2 is YFSETQ. V dropped 3 bases and J dropped 2 bases, with 14 bases sitting between them. CDR3: CASSSGPGGQETQYF. The CDR3, as DNA: TGCGCCAGCAGCTCGGGACCAGGGGGGCAAGAGACCCAGTACTTC.

This clone was observed many times. The DNA for the CDR3 is TGTGCCAGCAGTTATCGGGTGACTAATGAAAAACTGTTTTTT. Translation: CASSYRVTNEKLFF. The chain combines TRBV12-3 or TRBV12-4 with TRBJ1-4; D call uncertain. The CDR3 has 14 amino acids. The V and J ends lost 4 bases and 2 bases respectively, with 8 bases between them.

This clone occurred a few times. The rearrangement joins TRBV20-1 to TRBJ2-2; D perhaps matches TRBD2 (6 bases). The CDR3 extends over 14 amino acids. Germline lookup yields CDR1 DFQATT and CDR2 SNEGSKA (reference sequence). The V end lost 1 base, the J end lost 7 bases, and 13 bases lay between the germline ends. The DNA of the CDR3 is TGCAGTGCTAGAGCGGAGGGAACGGGCGGGGAGCTGTTTTTT. Amino acids: CSARAEGTGGELFF.

At least ten counts were recorded for this clone. The gene calls are TRBV5-1 and TRBJ2-1; 7 bases line up with TRBD2. CDR3 size: 18 residues. The J segment lost 5 bases and the V segment lost 4 bases, leaving 18 bases of the junction unmatched. Germline CDR1 reads SGHRS; CDR2 reads YFSETQ. CDR3 coding DNA: TGCGCCAGCAGCCCCCAAGTGTTTCGCGGGAGCTGGGACAATGAGCAGTTCTTC. It codes for CASSPQVFRGSWDNEQFF.

The chain joins TRBV6-2 or TRBV6-3 to TRBJ1-2, with a weak D call TRBD1 (5 bases). The CDR3 covers 17 residues. Trimming removed 4 bases at V and 7 bases at J, with 25 bases between. Germline CDR1 is MNHEY and CDR2 is SVGEGT. CDR3: CASSLRRAVDGHGGYTF. For the CDR3, the DNA is TGTGCCAGCAGTTTGCGTAGGGCGGTGGACGGACACGGTGGCTACACCTTC.

This clone is judged medium-sized. The chain carries TRBV6-5 and TRBJ2-7; a possible D gene is TRBD2 (5 bases). The CDR3 length is 16 residues. Germline assignment: CDR1 MNHEY and CDR2 SVGAGI. Deletions cut 0 bases from V and 2 bases from J, with 14 bases between. CDR3 nucleotide sequence: TGTGCCAGCAGTTACTCGGGCGGGCGCGGCGCCTACGAGCAGTACTTC. Translation: CASSYSGGRGAYEQYF.

The rearrangement links TRBV4-1 to TRBJ1-1; a weak D match, TRBD1 (6 bases). Germline V gives CDR1 MGHRA, CDR2 YSYEKL. CDR3 size: 17 residues. V lost 3 bases and J lost 4, with 21 bases in between. CDR3 nucleotide sequence: TGCGCCAGCAGCCAGCCTACAGGGCGAATTCATAGCACTGAAGCTTTCTTT. It specifies CASSQPTGRIHSTEAFF.

At least ten counts were recorded for this clone. V gene TRBV5-1 combines with J gene TRBJ2-1; 7 bases map to TRBD2. The length of the CDR3 is 13 residues. Germline assignment: CDR1 SGHRS and CDR2 YFSETQ. Trimming removed 3 bases from V and 6 bases from J; junction bases left unmatched: 3. The CDR3 loop reads CASSSLAANEQFF. CDR3 sequence (DNA): TGCGCCAGCAGCTCGCTAGCGGCCAATGAGCAGTTCTTC. The variable domain in full, completed from reference TRBV5-1 and TRBJ2-1, reads KAGVTQTPRYLIKTRGQQVTLSCSPISGHRSVSWYQQTPGQGLQFLFEYFSETQRNKGNFPGRFSGRQFSNSRSEMNVSTLELGDSALYLCASSSLAANEQFFGPGTRLTVL.

Only a few counts were recorded for this clone. The chain recombines TRBV19 with TRBJ2-7, with D perhaps matching TRBD2 (6 bases). V lost 3 bases to trimming and J lost 11 bases, with 17 bases between them. Germline lookup yields CDR1 LNHDA and CDR2 SQIVND (reference sequence). The length of the CDR3 is 13 residues. Written as DNA, the CDR3 is TGTGCCAGTAGTATGGGACTCCCCTTTCGGAAGTACTTC. Translating it yields CASSMGLPFRKYF.

This clone is categorized as medium-sized. The CDR3 DNA follows: TGTGCCAGCAGTGACGACATCATAGGGGGTAATTCACCCCTCCACTTT. It encodes CASSDDIIGGNSPLHF. The gene calls are TRBV6-1 and TRBJ1-6; weak D call: TRBD1 (6 bases). The germline CDR1 and CDR2 sequences are MNHNS and SASEGT. The CDR3 sequence is 16 residues long. The germline V and J ends were trimmed by 3 bases and 6 bases, with 15 bases remaining between them.

The chain carries TRBV4-1 and TRBJ1-2, with D uncertain. Trimming shortened V by 1 base and J by 6 bases, and 15 bases separated the two germline ends. Germline assignment: CDR1 MGHRA and CDR2 YSYEKL. This CDR3 spans 15 amino acids. DNA for the CDR3: TGCGCCAGCAGCCAAGGACCCCAGGCCGTGAATGGCTACACCTTC. Translation: CASSQGPQAVNGYTF.

This clone was detected many times. CDR3 bases: TGTGCCAGCAGCCCCAACTGGGATACGCAGTATTTT. Residues: CASSPNWDTQYF. The chain combines TRBV5-8 with TRBJ2-3; no reliable D call. The CDR3 is 12 residues long. Trimming stripped 4 bases from V and 6 bases from J, with 9 bases between. CDR1 is SGHTS, CDR2 YDEGEE, per germline.

The chain joins TRBV19 to TRBJ2-1, with 11 bases lining up with TRBD2. CDR3 length: 18 residues. The germline gives CDR1 LNHDA, CDR2 SQIVND (reference sequence). V trimming: 11 bases; J trimming: 6 bases; junction bases outside the gene matches: 21. Here the CDR3 DNA reads TGTGCCTCCAAGAGAGGGACTAGCGGTAGTACGCCGTGCAATGAGCAGTTCTTC. This translates into CASKRGTSGSTPCNEQFF.

The genes are TRBV20-1 and TRBJ2-7; 9 nucleotides align to TRBD1. The CDR3 sequence is 12 residues long. V lost 3 bases to trimming and J lost 7 bases; unmatched junction nucleotides: 4. Germline CDR1 reads DFQATT; CDR2 reads SNEGSKA (reference sequence). In nucleotides, the CDR3 is TGCAGTGCTAGGGGACAGGGATTTGAGCAGTACTTC. Translation gives CSARGQGFEQYF.

Ten or more counts support this clone. The chain recombines TRBV5-1 with TRBJ2-5; 7 nucleotides line up with TRBD1. CDR1 and CDR2 from the germline V gene are SGHRS and YFSETQ. The CDR3 spans 15 residues. The J segment lost 2 bases and the V segment lost 2 bases, leaving 6 bases of the junction unmatched. The CDR3 reads CASSFRQGAQETQYF. CDR3 nucleotide sequence: TGCGCCAGCAGCTTCCGACAGGGCGCGCAAGAGACCCAGTACTTC.

This clone was seen a few times. V is TRBV6-1 and J is TRBJ2-1, with TRBD2 identical over 15 bases. CDR1 and CDR2 from the germline V gene are MNHNS and SASEGT. The CDR3 contains 14 residues. The ends lost 9 bases at V and 8 bases at J; junction bases unmatched: 5. CDR3: CARGLAGGTYEQFF. CDR3 DNA: TGTGCCAGAGGACTAGCGGGAGGGACCTATGAGCAGTTCTTC.

CDR3 loop: CASSEALGTNSYNEQFF. In DNA form, the CDR3 reads TGTGCCAGCAGTGAAGCGCTAGGGACCAACTCCTACAATGAGCAGTTCTTC. The chain carries TRBV6-1 and TRBJ2-1; either TRBD1 or TRBD2 may fit D (5 bases each). CDR3 length: 17 residues. Germline CDR1 is MNHNS and CDR2 is SASEGT. V lost 0 bases and J lost 0, with 12 bases in between.

This clone was observed many times. This chain connects TRBV7-8 to TRBJ2-5, with D tentatively TRBD2 (6 bases). CDR1 and CDR2 from the germline V gene are SGHVS and FQNEAQ. The CDR3 contains 15 residues. Trimming removed 1 base from V and 5 bases from J, with 14 bases in between. CDR3 sequence: CASSLDEASVETQYF. CDR3 DNA sequence: TGTGCCAGCAGCTTAGATGAGGCTAGCGTGGAGACCCAGTACTTC.